This T cell receptor (beta chain) is drawn from a study of beta chain features in type 1 diabetes. Study context: The number of sorted cells examined across all samples was around 99 million. Study observations and caveats: HLA influence on TCRB rearrangement stayed unresolved here. When Type 1 diabetes patients were examined, their TCRB CDR3s proved moderately but significantly shorter in all four CD4+ subsets.

Germline V gene lookup returns CDR1 LNHNV and CDR2 YYDKDF (reference sequence). Between the trimmed V and J ends, which lost 1 base and 2 bases, there was a span of 9 bases. The CDR3 consists of 14 residues. CD4+ naive, central memory, regulatory and stem cell-like memory subsets were isolated by sorting on CD45RO/CCR7/CD25/CD127/CD95/CD27. Populations obtained by sorting all exceeded 98% purity. A few counts support this clone. The target antigen is unknown. The authors reverse transcribed all of the isolated RNA, so sequencing captured expressed TCRB transcripts. Assay used: immunoSEQ multiplex PCR; TCRdb lists only in-frame clones, some missing. Of 500,000 to 850,000 clones in the sample, around 15% were seen once.

The chain links TRBV15 to TRBJ2-7, with D perhaps assigned TRBD1 or TRBD2 (5 bases each). Sequencing was performed on naive CD4+ T cells from blood. The TCR sequence derives from a man aged 18 to 29 with type 1 diabetes. The CDR3 region has the DNA TGTGCCACCAGCAGAGCCGGGACCGCCTACGAGCAGTACTTC. Its translation is CATSRAGTAYEQYF.